Listed below are T cell receptor beta chains from one sample, sequenced in a study of identical twins. In TCRdb, the 5' RACE reads were re-called with MiXCR into one record per CDR3 protein. The sample includes some 1,700,000 distinct CDR3 sequences, roughly a third of them seen just once. The sample consisted of cord blood. These receptors all come from a newborn girl in good health. Each CDR3 is given with its conserved first and last residue. D genes are given only for firm matches. Not every row has a clone size; where given, it reads once, few, many or a size class.

abundance	v_gene	j_gene	d_gene	CDR3aa	CDR3nt
few	TRBV5-1	TRBJ2-1	TRBD1	CASSWGDRNNEQFF	TGCGCCAGCAGCTGGGGGGACAGGAACAATGAGCAGTTCTTC
NA	TRBV28	TRBJ2-1	TRBD1	CASSITGDTNEQFF	TGTGCCAGCAGTATTACAGGGGACACGAATGAGCAGTTCTTC
few	TRBV4-2	TRBJ2-1	TRBD2	CASRSSGGPRYNEQFF	TGTGCCAGCAGATCTAGCGGGGGGCCACGTTACAATGAGCAGTTCTTC
few	TRBV3-1	TRBJ1-1	NA	CASSQWDKEAFF	TGTGCCAGCAGCCAATGGGACAAGGAAGCTTTCTTT
NA	TRBV6-5	TRBJ1-2	NA	CASRTGGDYYGYTF	TGTGCCAGCAGAACCGGGGGAGACTACTATGGCTACACCTTC
few	TRBV18	TRBJ2-7	TRBD1	CASSPGWTGTGIYEQYF	TGTGCCAGCTCACCAGGCTGGACTGGGACAGGGATATACGAGCAGTACTTC
NA	TRBV28	TRBJ1-6	TRBD1	CASSIRPGQYNSPLHF	TGTGCCAGCAGTATTAGGCCGGGACAGTATAATTCACCCCTCCACTTT
NA	TRBV20-1	TRBJ2-7	TRBD1	CSADRVEQYF	TGCAGTGCGGACAGGGTCGAGCAGTACTTC
NA	TRBV28	TRBJ2-7	TRBD2	CASSLRTSGSKAYEQYF	TGTGCCAGCAGTCTTCGGACTAGCGGGAGTAAGGCCTACGAGCAGTACTTC
few	TRBV28	TRBJ2-7	TRBD1	CASSLSSDRGGFYEQYF	TGTGCCAGCAGTTTATCCAGTGACAGGGGGGGCTTCTACGAGCAGTACTTC
few	TRBV13	TRBJ2-3	NA	CASSLAGDLRDTQYF	TGTGCCAGCAGCTTAGCGGGAGATCTTCGGGATACGCAGTATTTT
NA	TRBV7-8	TRBJ2-1	NA	CASSPGRLPSYNEQFF	TGTGCCAGCAGCCCCGGAAGACTCCCCTCCTACAATGAGCAGTTCTTC
NA	TRBV9	TRBJ2-4	NA	CASSVRPGGNIQYF	TGTGCCAGCAGCGTTAGGCCAGGAGGGAACATTCAGTACTTC
NA	TRBV19	TRBJ1-2	NA	CASSILGRGYTF	TGTGCCAGTAGTATTTTGGGGAGGGGCTACACCTTC
NA	TRBV14	TRBJ2-5	NA	CASSQTRRETQYF	TGTGCCAGCAGCCAAACTAGACGGGAGACCCAGTACTTC
NA	TRBV2	TRBJ1-3	NA	CASSAKQGNTIYF	TGTGCCAGCAGTGCCAAACAGGGAAACACCATATATTTT
few	TRBV6-5	TRBJ2-3	TRBD1	CASSYSQRGRRTDTQYF	TGTGCCAGCAGTTACTCCCAGAGGGGGCGTAGGACAGATACGCAGTATTTT
few	TRBV20-1	TRBJ2-7	TRBD2	CSWGLAGASYEQYF	TGCAGCTGGGGACTAGCGGGAGCATCCTACGAGCAGTACTTC
NA	TRBV30	TRBJ1-2	TRBD1	CAWSKVQGLNGYTF	TGTGCCTGGAGTAAGGTACAGGGGTTAAATGGCTACACCTTC
NA	TRBV11-2	TRBJ2-1	NA	CASSLVGWYNEQFF	TGTGCCAGCAGCTTAGTAGGTTGGTACAATGAGCAGTTCTTC
NA	TRBV12-3/TRBV12-4	TRBJ2-2	TRBD1	CASSLLGGADTGELFF	TGTGCCAGCAGTTTGTTAGGGGGCGCCGACACCGGGGAGCTGTTTTTT
many	TRBV5-1	TRBJ2-7	NA	CASSLDGSSYEQYF	TGTGCCAGCAGCTTGGACGGTAGCTCCTACGAGCAGTACTTC
NA	TRBV27	TRBJ2-2	TRBD1	CASTLMVGGFNTGELFF	TGTGCCAGCACCCTGATGGTAGGGGGCTTCAATACCGGGGAGCTGTTTTTT
many	TRBV20-1	TRBJ2-5	NA	CSALTSGQETQYF	TGCAGTGCCCTCACCAGCGGCCAAGAGACCCAGTACTTC
NA	TRBV5-4	TRBJ2-1	NA	CASSLSISSSYNEQFF	TGTGCCAGCAGCTTGTCTATATCCAGCTCCTACAATGAGCAGTTCTTC
few	TRBV29-1	TRBJ2-7	NA	CSVEGGGGSYEQYF	TGCAGCGTTGAAGGTGGAGGGGGCTCCTACGAGCAGTACTTC
NA	TRBV3-1	TRBJ1-4	NA	CASSQDLVGLNEKLFF	TGTGCCAGCAGCCAAGATCTGGTCGGTCTTAATGAAAAACTGTTTTTT
NA	TRBV21-1	TRBJ1-1	NA	CASPTGNTEAFF	TGTGCCAGCCCAACCGGGAACACTGAAGCTTTCTTT
few	TRBV27	TRBJ2-5	NA	CASSRRTAETQYF	TGTGCCAGCAGTAGACGGACCGCCGAGACCCAGTACTTC
NA	TRBV6-6	TRBJ2-3	NA	CASIGPGVGTDAQYF	TGTGCCAGCATCGGACCGGGGGTGGGAACAGATGCGCAGTATTTT
NA	TRBV7-6	TRBJ2-7	NA	CASSLERVLLRPSGHRLTPYEQYF	TGTGCTAGCAGCTTAGAAAGGGTCCTACTCAGACCCTCGGGTCATCGCCTTACTCCCTACGAGCAGTACTTC
NA	TRBV9	TRBJ2-7	TRBD2	CASSVGLAGPIYEQYF	TGTGCCAGCAGCGTAGGCCTAGCGGGACCTATCTACGAGCAGTACTTC
few	TRBV14	TRBJ2-1	NA	CASSQRRTSYEYYNEQFF	TGTGCCAGCAGCCAAAGGAGAACTAGCTATGAATACTACAATGAGCAGTTCTTC
NA	TRBV24-1	TRBJ2-1	TRBD2	CATSGGSDSRYNEQFF	TGTGCCACCAGTGGCGGGAGTGACTCCCGTTACAATGAGCAGTTCTTC
NA	TRBV20-1	TRBJ1-6	TRBD1	CSARDPRPGQGPPKRDSYNSPLHF	TGCAGTGCTAGAGATCCGAGGCCGGGACAGGGACCGCCGAAAAGAGACTCCTATAATTCACCCCTCCACTTT
NA	TRBV20-1	TRBJ2-3	TRBD2	CSARTAAGGSDTQYF	TGCAGTGCTAGGACTGCCGCGGGGGGGTCAGATACGCAGTATTTT
NA	TRBV11-2	TRBJ2-5	NA	CASSSENVNNEQYF	TGTGCCAGCAGTTCCGAAAACGTAAACAATGAGCAGTACTTC
NA	TRBV18	TRBJ2-7	NA	CASSPTRGYDGQYF	TGTGCCAGCTCACCGACTAGGGGATACGACGGGCAGTACTTC
few	TRBV7-8	TRBJ1-5	TRBD1	CASSPNNRGPSNQPQHF	TGTGCCAGCAGCCCAAATAACAGGGGGCCGAGCAATCAGCCCCAGCATTTT
NA	TRBV14	TRBJ2-3	TRBD1	CASSQDRGRGLHTDTQYF	TGTGCCAGCAGCCAAGATCGCGGCAGGGGGCTACACACAGATACGCAGTATTTT
NA	TRBV21-1	TRBJ2-7	NA	CASSNVTGTASYEQYF	TGTGCCAGCAGCAACGTGACGGGGACAGCCTCCTACGAGCAGTACTTC
NA	TRBV2	TRBJ2-1	NA	CASSEAAGLAYNEQFF	TGTGCCAGCAGTGAAGCTGCGGGGCTCGCCTACAATGAGCAGTTCTTC
NA	TRBV6-6	TRBJ1-4	NA	CASSPETTTNEKLFF	TGTGCCAGCAGCCCTGAGACAACAACTAATGAAAAACTGTTTTTT
NA	TRBV5-1	TRBJ2-7	NA	CASSLVGGKAYEQYF	TGCGCCAGCAGCTTGGTTGGAGGGAAAGCCTACGAGCAGTACTTC
NA	TRBV20-1	TRBJ1-2	NA	CSPRDGYTF	TGCAGTCCCAGGGACGGCTACACCTTC
once	TRBV5-1	TRBJ2-7	NA	CASSQTEKQYF	TGCGCCAGCAGCCAAACGGAGAAGCAGTACTTC
few	TRBV5-1	TRBJ1-2	NA	CASRSVSNYGYTF	TGCGCCAGCCGGTCGGTTTCTAACTATGGCTACACCTTC
NA	TRBV11-2	TRBJ1-2	NA	CASSLGLDPYYGYTF	TGTGCCAGCAGCTTAGGCTTGGACCCCTACTATGGCTACACCTTC
few	TRBV20-1	TRBJ1-2	NA	CSARDWRRGVNYGYTF	TGCAGTGCTAGAGATTGGCGTAGGGGGGTTAACTATGGCTACACCTTC
many	TRBV14	TRBJ1-4	NA	CASSQRRATNEKLFF	TGTGCCAGCAGCCAACGACGGGCAACTAATGAAAAACTGTTTTTT
NA	TRBV3-1	TRBJ1-2	NA	CASSPSSWGYTF	TGTGCCAGCAGCCCATCCTCATGGGGCTACACCTTC
NA	TRBV7-9	TRBJ1-6	TRBD1	CASSPRTGVDNSPLHF	TGTGCCAGCAGCCCTAGGACAGGGGTTGATAATTCACCCCTCCACTTT
NA	TRBV20-1	TRBJ2-1	NA	CSATREEQFF	TGCAGTGCTACTAGGGAGGAGCAGTTCTTC
NA	TRBV13	TRBJ2-5	NA	CASSLWVGTQYF	TGTGCCAGCAGCTTATGGGTTGGGACCCAGTACTTC